The 26 T cell receptor beta chains listed next were all sequenced from one sample in a study of cytomegalovirus exposure and HLA in healthy donors. The PCR used 60 Vbeta and 13 Jbeta primers. Measured with immunoSEQ multiplex PCR; TCRdb has only the in-frame clones, and not every one. The sample includes approximately 120,000 clones. The sample taken for sequencing was PBMCs. These receptors were collected from a man aged 18 to 30 in good health and CMV-seronegative.

The chain has TRBV4-1 and TRBJ1-1; 7 positions match TRBD1. This CDR3 is 14 amino acids long. Germline trimming cut 0 bases from V and 11 bases from J; bases unmatched to any gene: 9. Germline assignment: CDR1 MGHRA and CDR2 YSYEKL. The CDR3 region is CASSQEQGPAIAFF. The CDR3 DNA is TGCGCCAGCAGCCAAGAACAGGGGCCGGCTATTGCTTTCTTT.

The chain has TRBV19 and TRBJ1-6; TRBD1 matches 9 bases. CDR3 size: 14 residues. Germline-derived CDR1 and CDR2 are LNHDA and SQIVND (reference sequence). V gave up 4 bases and J gave up 7 bases; unmatched junction bases: 2. The CDR3 nucleotides read TGTGCCAGTAGTACTGGGACAGGGAATTCACCCCTCCACTTT. Its protein product is CASSTGTGNSPLHF.

The genes are TRBV9 and TRBJ2-1; D is perhaps TRBD1 (7 bases). In germline, CDR1 is SGDLS, CDR2 YYNGEE. This CDR3 is 17 amino acids long. V was shortened by 3 bases and J by 1 base, with 17 bases between the two germline ends. CDR3 residues: CASSAGGFERSYNEQFF. The CDR3 DNA reads as TGTGCCAGCAGCGCAGGGGGGTTTGAACGTTCCTACAATGAGCAGTTCTTC. The variable domain in full, with the rest retrieved from reference TRBV9 and TRBJ2-1, is DSGVTQTPKHLITATGQRVTLRCSPRSGDLSVYWYQQSLDQGLQFLIQYYNGEERAKGNILERFSAQQFPDLHSELNLSSLELGDSALYFCASSAGGFERSYNEQFFGPGTRLTVL.

The rearrangement joins TRBV7-2 to TRBJ2-5; 8 nucleotides line up with TRBD2. CDR3 size: 13 residues. Germline V CDR1 and CDR2: SGHTA, FQGNSA. Unmatched junction bases numbered 1, after V lost 6 bases and J lost 1 base. CDR3 loop: CASRAGVQETQYF. Here the CDR3 DNA reads TGTGCCAGCAGAGCGGGAGTCCAAGAGACCCAGTACTTC.

The rearrangement uses TRBV9 and TRBJ2-2; possible D gene TRBD1, 5 bases. The CDR3 is made up of 16 amino acids. Trimming removed 4 bases at V and 7 bases at J, with 20 bases between. Germline lookup yields CDR1 SGDLS and CDR2 YYNGEE. CDR3: CASSLDDSPFVGELFF. Here the CDR3 DNA reads TGTGCCAGCAGCTTAGACGACAGCCCTTTTGTCGGGGAGCTGTTTTTT. Based on the CDR3 plus reference TRBV9 and TRBJ2-2, the full variable domain is DSGVTQTPKHLITATGQRVTLRCSPRSGDLSVYWYQQSLDQGLQFLIQYYNGEERAKGNILERFSAQQFPDLHSELNLSSLELGDSALYFCASSLDDSPFVGELFFGEGSRLTVL.

This chain links TRBV19 with TRBJ1-6; 10 nucleotides align to TRBD1. Trimming took 1 base from V and 9 from J; bases not matched to a gene: 12. The CDR3 spans 18 residues. Germline lookup yields CDR1 LNHDA and CDR2 SQIVND (reference sequence). In DNA, the CDR3 is TGTGCCAGTAGTATAGCCGGCGGACAGGGGGGACTAGGTTCACCCCTCCACTTT. This translates into CASSIAGGQGGLGSPLHF.

The rearrangement joins TRBV7-6 to TRBJ2-1, with D possibly matching TRBD1 (5 bases). This CDR3 contains 15 residues. CDR1 and CDR2 from the germline V gene are SGHVS and FNYEAQ. Deletions cut 6 bases from V and 3 bases from J, with 15 bases between. The CDR3 reads CASSSKRGVYNEQFF. CDR3 nucleotides: TGTGCCAGCAGTTCGAAAAGGGGTGTCTACAATGAGCAGTTCTTC.

The V gene is TRBV11-2, the J gene TRBJ2-1, with D tentatively TRBD2 (5 bases). Germline CDR1 reads SGHAT; CDR2 reads FQNNGV. The CDR3 sequence is 16 residues long. The ends were cut back, 5 bases at V and 3 bases at J, with 17 bases in the middle. The CDR3 sequence is CASSPARLRGYNEQFF. For the CDR3, the DNA is TGTGCCAGCAGCCCTGCCCGACTCCGGGGCTACAATGAGCAGTTCTTC.

J is TRBJ2-1 and V is TRBV9; 13 bases line up with TRBD2. The ends lost 0 bases at V and 5 bases at J; junction bases unmatched: 2. CDR3 length: 16 residues. CDR1 and CDR2 (germline): SGDLS, YYNGEE. The CDR3, as DNA: TGTGCCAGCAGCGTAGCAGGGACTAGCGGGAACAATGAGCAGTTCTTC. It is translated as CASSVAGTSGNNEQFF.

The chain combines TRBV6-1 with TRBJ1-1; D is ambiguous. V lost 9 bases and J lost 10, with 9 bases in between. This CDR3 is 9 amino acids long. In germline, CDR1 is MNHNS, CDR2 SASEGT. The CDR3 protein is CASETGAFF. The CDR3 DNA is TGTGCCAGTGAGACGGGAGCTTTCTTT.

The chain carries TRBV27 and TRBJ2-7; 7 nucleotides match TRBD1. The CDR3 length is 13 residues. CDR1 is MNHEY, CDR2 SMNVEV, per germline (reference sequence). The V segment lost 7 bases and the J segment 4 bases; nucleotides outside the gene matches: 7. The CDR3 protein is CASTQGGAYEQYF. The CDR3 nucleotides are TGTGCCAGCACTCAAGGGGGCGCATACGAGCAGTACTTC.

The chain uses TRBV5-4 and TRBJ2-3, with TRBD2 identical over 9 bases. Germline lookup yields CDR1 SGHNT and CDR2 YYREEE (reference sequence). The CDR3 sequence is 15 residues long. J gave up 1 base and V 0 bases, and 0 bases lay outside the gene matches. CDR3: CASSLGTSGTDTQYF. The DNA for the CDR3 is TGTGCCAGCAGCTTGGGGACTAGCGGCACAGATACGCAGTATTTT.

The V call is TRBV6-1, the J call TRBJ1-5; a weak D match, TRBD1 (5 bases). Trimming pared 3 bases from V and 11 bases from J, leaving 20 bases between. This CDR3 comprises 15 residues. Germline loops: CDR1 MNHNS, CDR2 SASEGT. The CDR3 DNA reads TGTGCCAGCAGTGATCGAGGGACTCTAGCTCAATCCCAGCATTTT. It is translated as CASSDRGTLAQSQHF.

CDR3 sequence reads: CASSLDGSGGELFF. CDR3 nucleotides: TGCGCCAGCAGCTTGGATGGCAGCGGCGGGGAGCTGTTTTTT. This chain links TRBV5-1 with TRBJ2-2, with D possibly matching TRBD2 (5 bases). The ends were cut back, 0 bases at V and 7 bases at J, with 10 bases in the middle. This CDR3 is built from 14 residues. Germline V gene data show CDR1 as SGHRS and CDR2 as YFSETQ.

About this clone: The same CDR3 can be traced to other DNA sequences in this sample. The chain carries TRBV6-4 and TRBJ2-3; TRBD2 is a possible D gene (7 bases). This CDR3 spans 14 amino acids. The ends were cut back, 2 bases at V and 3 bases at J, with 9 bases in the middle. Germline-derived CDR1 and CDR2 are MRHNA and SNTAGT. The CDR3 sequence is CASSDGGATDTQYF. In nucleotides, the CDR3 is TGTGCCAGCAGTGACGGGGGGGCGACAGATACGCAGTATTTT.

J is TRBJ2-7 and V is TRBV30; D is perhaps TRBD1 (5 bases). Per germline, CDR1 GTSNPN and CDR2 SVGIG (reference sequence). The CDR3 loop spans 14 amino acids. V dropped 3 bases and J dropped 2 bases, with 14 bases sitting between them. The CDR3 DNA follows: TGTGCCTGGAGAGGGGCCGTAAGCGCCTACGAGCAGTACTTC. Amino acids: CAWRGAVSAYEQYF.

The chain is built from TRBV18 and TRBJ2-1, with TRBD1 matching over 8 bases. With 3 bases clipped from V and 3 bases from J, the junction kept 7 bases outside the gene matches. CDR3 length equals 16 residues. CDR1 KGHSH and CDR2 LQKENI come from the germline V gene. CDR3 residues: CASSPQWTGYYNEQFF. In nucleotides, the CDR3 is TGTGCCAGCTCACCCCAATGGACAGGGTACTACAATGAGCAGTTCTTC.

The CDR3 nucleotides are TGCGCCAGCAGCTTGGAGAGGAGGGGAACCCAGTACTTC. Residues: CASSLERRGTQYF. The chain is built from TRBV5-1 and TRBJ2-5, with D possibly being TRBD2 (6 bases). The CDR3 consists of 13 residues. Germline V gives CDR1 SGHRS, CDR2 YFSETQ. V was clipped by 0 bases and J by 8 bases, with 11 bases between them.

The rearrangement links TRBV5-1 to TRBJ2-7; 12 bases fit TRBD1. With V trimmed by 0 bases and J by 4 bases, 5 bases remained unmatched. CDR1 is SGHRS and CDR2 is YFSETQ in the germline V gene. This CDR3 region has 16 residues. CDR3 DNA sequence: TGCGCCAGCAGCTTGGTGGGGACAGGGGGCCAGTACGAGCAGTACTTC. It encodes CASSLVGTGGQYEQYF.

The CDR3 is CASSVAGGDEQFF. The CDR3 DNA reads TGCGCCAGCAGCGTAGCGGGGGGGGACGAGCAGTTCTTC. The V call is TRBV5-1, the J call TRBJ2-1; 11 bases align to TRBD2. CDR1 and CDR2 from the germline V gene are SGHRS and YFSETQ. The CDR3 loop spans 13 amino acids. The ends lost 4 bases at V and 10 bases at J; junction bases unmatched: 4. Filled out from reference TRBV5-1 and TRBJ2-1, the complete variable domain reads KAGVTQTPRYLIKTRGQQVTLSCSPISGHRSVSWYQQTPGQGLQFLFEYFSETQRNKGNFPGRFSGRQFSNSRSEMNVSTLELGDSALYLCASSVAGGDEQFFGPGTRLTVL.

DNA of the CDR3: TGTGCCAGCAGTTACTTCGGAGGCAATCAGCCCCAGCATTTT. Its protein is CASSYFGGNQPQHF. The rearrangement links TRBV6-7 to TRBJ1-5, with D uncertain. TRBV6-7 is marked as an open reading frame, function uncertain. Trimming left V 1 base short and J 2 bases short, with 6 bases between. The CDR3 extends over 14 amino acids.

The chain links TRBV15 to TRBJ2-5, with TRBD2 as a possible D gene (6 bases). V lost 0 bases and J lost 3, with 17 bases in between. The germline gives CDR1 LNHNV, CDR2 YYDKDF (reference sequence). This CDR3 is 17 amino acids long. This CDR3 reads CATSRDLTGGREETQYF. The CDR3, as DNA: TGTGCCACCAGCAGAGATCTAACCGGGGGTAGGGAAGAGACCCAGTACTTC.

The chain combines TRBV7-9 with TRBJ1-4; D not resolved. V was pared by 3 bases and J by 4 bases, with 9 bases between. This CDR3 has 14 residues. CDR1 is SEHNR, CDR2 FQNEAQ, per germline (reference sequence). The CDR3 coding sequence is TGTGCCAGCAGCTTTCCACGGGGTAATGAAAAACTGTTTTTT. Its translation: CASSFPRGNEKLFF.

The V gene is TRBV5-1, the J gene TRBJ1-2, with 7 bases aligning to TRBD1. Germline CDR1 reads SGHRS; CDR2 reads YFSETQ. V gave up 0 bases and J gave up 4 bases; unmatched junction bases: 9. This CDR3 spans 16 amino acids. The CDR3 sequence: CASSLAVTQGSYGYTF. In nucleotides, the CDR3 is TGCGCCAGCAGCTTGGCGGTAACACAGGGGAGCTATGGCTACACCTTC.

The chain uses TRBV28 and TRBJ2-1, with 11 nucleotides matching TRBD1. Losses at the gene ends were 4 bases for V and 4 bases for J; bases not matched to a gene: 3. The CDR3 has 15 residues. The germline V gene encodes CDR1 MDHEN and CDR2 SYDVKM. The CDR3 region is CASSSGTGGYNEQFF. DNA for the CDR3: TGTGCCAGCAGTTCCGGGACAGGGGGATACAATGAGCAGTTCTTC.

CDR3 in amino acids: CAISEAGEYDGYTF. DNA of the CDR3: TGTGCCATCAGTGAGGCAGGGGAATACGATGGCTACACCTTC. V usage is TRBV10-3 and J usage is TRBJ1-2; a weak D match, TRBD1 (6 bases). From germline, CDR1 is ENHRY and CDR2 SYGVKD. The V end lost 2 bases, the J end lost 6 bases, and 13 bases lay between the germline ends. This CDR3 region has 14 residues.